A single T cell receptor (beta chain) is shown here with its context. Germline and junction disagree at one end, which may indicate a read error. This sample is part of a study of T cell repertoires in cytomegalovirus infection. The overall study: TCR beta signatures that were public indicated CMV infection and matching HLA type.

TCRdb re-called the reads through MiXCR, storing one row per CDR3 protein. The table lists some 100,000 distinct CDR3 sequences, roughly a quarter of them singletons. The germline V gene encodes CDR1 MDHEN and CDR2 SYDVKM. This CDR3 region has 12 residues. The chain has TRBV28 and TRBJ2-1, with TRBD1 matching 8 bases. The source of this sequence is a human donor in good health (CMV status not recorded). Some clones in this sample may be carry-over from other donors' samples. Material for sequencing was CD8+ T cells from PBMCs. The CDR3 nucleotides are TGTGCCAGCAGTTCGTACCGGGACAGGAGTGATTTC. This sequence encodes CASSSYRDRSDF.